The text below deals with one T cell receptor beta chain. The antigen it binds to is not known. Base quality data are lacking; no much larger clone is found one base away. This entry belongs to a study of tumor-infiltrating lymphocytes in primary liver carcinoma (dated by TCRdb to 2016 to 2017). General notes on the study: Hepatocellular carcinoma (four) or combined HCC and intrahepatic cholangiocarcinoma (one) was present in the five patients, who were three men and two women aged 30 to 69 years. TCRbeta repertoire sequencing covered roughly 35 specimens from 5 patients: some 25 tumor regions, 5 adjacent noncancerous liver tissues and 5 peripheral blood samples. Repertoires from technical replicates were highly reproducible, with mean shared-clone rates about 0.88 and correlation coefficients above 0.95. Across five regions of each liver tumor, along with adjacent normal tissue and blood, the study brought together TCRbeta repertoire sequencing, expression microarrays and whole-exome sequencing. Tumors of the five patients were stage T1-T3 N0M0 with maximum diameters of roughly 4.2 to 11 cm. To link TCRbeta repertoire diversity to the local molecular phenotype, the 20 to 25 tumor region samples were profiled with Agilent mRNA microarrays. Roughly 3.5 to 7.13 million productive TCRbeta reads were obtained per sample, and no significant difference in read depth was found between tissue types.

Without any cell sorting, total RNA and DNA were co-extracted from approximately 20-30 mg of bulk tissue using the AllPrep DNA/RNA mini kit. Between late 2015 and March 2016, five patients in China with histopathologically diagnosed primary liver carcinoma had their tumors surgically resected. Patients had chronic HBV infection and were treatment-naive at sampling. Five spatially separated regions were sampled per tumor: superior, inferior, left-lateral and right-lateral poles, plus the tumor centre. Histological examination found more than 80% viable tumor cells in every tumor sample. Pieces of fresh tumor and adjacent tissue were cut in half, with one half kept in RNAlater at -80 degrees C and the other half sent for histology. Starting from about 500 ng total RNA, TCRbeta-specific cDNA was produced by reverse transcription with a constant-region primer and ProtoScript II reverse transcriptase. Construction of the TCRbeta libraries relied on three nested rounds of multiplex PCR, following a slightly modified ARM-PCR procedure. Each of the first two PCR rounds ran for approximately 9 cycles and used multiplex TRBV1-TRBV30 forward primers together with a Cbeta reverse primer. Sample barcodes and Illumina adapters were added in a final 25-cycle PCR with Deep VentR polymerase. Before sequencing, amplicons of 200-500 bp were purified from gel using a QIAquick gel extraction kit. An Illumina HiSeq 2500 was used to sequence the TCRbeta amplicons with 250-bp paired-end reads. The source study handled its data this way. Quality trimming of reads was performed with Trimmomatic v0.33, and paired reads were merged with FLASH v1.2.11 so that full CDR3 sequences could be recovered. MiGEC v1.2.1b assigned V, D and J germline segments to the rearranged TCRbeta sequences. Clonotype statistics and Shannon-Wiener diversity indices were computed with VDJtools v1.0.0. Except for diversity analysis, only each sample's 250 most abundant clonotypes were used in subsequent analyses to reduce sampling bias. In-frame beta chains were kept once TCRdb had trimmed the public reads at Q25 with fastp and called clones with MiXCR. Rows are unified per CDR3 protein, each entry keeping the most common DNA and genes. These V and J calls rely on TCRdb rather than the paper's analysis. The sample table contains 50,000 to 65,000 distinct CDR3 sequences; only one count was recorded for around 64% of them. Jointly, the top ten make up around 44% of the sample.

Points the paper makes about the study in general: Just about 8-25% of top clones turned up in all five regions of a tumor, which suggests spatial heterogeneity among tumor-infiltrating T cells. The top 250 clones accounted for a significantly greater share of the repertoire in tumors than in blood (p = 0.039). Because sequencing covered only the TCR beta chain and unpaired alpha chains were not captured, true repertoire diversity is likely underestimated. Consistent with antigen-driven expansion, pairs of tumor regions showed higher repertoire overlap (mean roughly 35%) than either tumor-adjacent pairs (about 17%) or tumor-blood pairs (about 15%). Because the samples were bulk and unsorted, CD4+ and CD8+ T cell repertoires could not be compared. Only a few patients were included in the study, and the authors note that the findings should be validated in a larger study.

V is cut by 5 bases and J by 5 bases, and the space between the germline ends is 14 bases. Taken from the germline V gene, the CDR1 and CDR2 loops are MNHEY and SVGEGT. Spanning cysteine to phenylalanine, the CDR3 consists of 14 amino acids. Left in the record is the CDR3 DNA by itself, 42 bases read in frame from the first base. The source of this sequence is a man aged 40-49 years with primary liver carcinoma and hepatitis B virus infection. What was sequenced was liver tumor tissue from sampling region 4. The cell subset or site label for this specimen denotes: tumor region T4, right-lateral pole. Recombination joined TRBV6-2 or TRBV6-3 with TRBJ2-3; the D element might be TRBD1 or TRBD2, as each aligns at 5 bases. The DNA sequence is TGTGCCAGCAGTCGGGGCGGCGCCGGAGATACGCAGTATTTT. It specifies CASSRGGAGDTQYF.